This T cell receptor beta chain was identified in a study of T cells in Graves' hyperthyroidism and ophthalmopathy. The wider study: Peripheral blood collection took place at initial diagnosis, before any treatment. Study results and limitations: In validation, the model predicted ophthalmopathy. These predictions came a median 6.5 months before onset.

Amplification of TCR beta CDR3 regions was performed using RNA transcripts as template. RT-PCR in the first round (using the HTBI primer set) targeted the TCR CDR3. TCRdb re-called the multiplex PCR reads through MiXCR, storing one row per CDR3 protein. The repertoire includes 450,000 to 650,000 distinct CDR3 sequences, about a fifth of them detected once, and 26% sits in the top ten. Remarks on this clonotype: Its specificity is not known.

A patient was excluded if there was uncontrolled infection, other autoimmune disease, pregnancy or lactation. More than 9.5 ml fresh peripheral blood yielded the PBMCs. The sequencing sample was made of blood. This clonotype originated in a man aged 18 to 30 with Graves' hyperthyroidism.

This CDR3 reads CASSYDRTGFYEQYF. The DNA for the CDR3 is TGTGCCAGCAGTTACGACCGGACAGGGTTCTACGAGCAGTACTTC. The chain is built from TRBV6-5 and TRBJ2-7; 8 nucleotides line up with TRBD1. Germline values: CDR1 MNHEY, CDR2 SVGAGI. Trimming cost V 2 bases and J 3 bases; bases outside gene matches: 6. The CDR3 is 15 residues long.